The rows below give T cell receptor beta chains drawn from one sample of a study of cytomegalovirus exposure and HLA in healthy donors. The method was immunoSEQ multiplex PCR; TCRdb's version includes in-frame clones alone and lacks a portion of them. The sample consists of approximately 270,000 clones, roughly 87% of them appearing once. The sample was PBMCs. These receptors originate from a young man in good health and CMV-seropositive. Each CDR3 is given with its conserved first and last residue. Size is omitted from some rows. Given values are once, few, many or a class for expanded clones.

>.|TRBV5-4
CASSSALAGVYEQYF
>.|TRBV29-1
CSAKGFYGYTF
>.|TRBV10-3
CAISDGLGGYTF
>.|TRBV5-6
CASSPVTVAREQFF
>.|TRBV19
CASSSRPTLGKNTEAFF
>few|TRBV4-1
CASSQGTGSNQPQHF
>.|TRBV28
CASRTGTEIYEQYF
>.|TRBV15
CATSRGLEGVGTEAFF
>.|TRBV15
CATSRVRDTEAFF
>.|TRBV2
CASRMTSGTTGELFF
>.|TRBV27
CASSLSRGAYEQYF
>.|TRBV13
CASSLGLKLAGGRYEQYF
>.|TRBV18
CASSPPGAVGGGYTF
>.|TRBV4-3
CASSQTGRTNYGYTF
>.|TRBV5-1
CASSFTGRAGTEAFF
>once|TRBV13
CASSALRDRVYEQYF
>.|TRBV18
CASSPRRSANTGELFF
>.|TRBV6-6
CASSSDRFPYEQYF
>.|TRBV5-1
CASGRLGGETQYF
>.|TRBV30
CAWSARVAYEQYF
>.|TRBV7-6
CASSLWGQGELSSYNEQFF
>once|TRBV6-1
CASSATATDTQYF
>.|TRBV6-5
CASRARGFGTDTQYF
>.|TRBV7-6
CASSNRAGVGDEQYF
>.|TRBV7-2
CASSLRGIDTQYF
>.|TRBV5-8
CASSWFGTGVNEKLFF
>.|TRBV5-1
CASSLGTDNEQFF
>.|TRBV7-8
CASSPGGGEGKNEKLFF
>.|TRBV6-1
CASSHQGAPDTQYF
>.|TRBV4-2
CASSHGSSPSGANVLTF
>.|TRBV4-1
CASSQVWALGYGSYEQYF
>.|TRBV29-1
CSVDVFVQEFRAQYF
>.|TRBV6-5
CASSPSGGSNYGYTF
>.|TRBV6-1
CASSELANSGNTIYF
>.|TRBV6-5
CASSHRGVTEAFF
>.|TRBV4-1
CASSQGRAGGVRTDTQYF
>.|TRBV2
CASSPGLDGYEQYF
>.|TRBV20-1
CSAKSNYEQYF
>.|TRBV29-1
CSVVGSGRAILYNEQFF
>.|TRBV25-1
CASKENTEAFF
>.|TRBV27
CASRPQGAYGYTF